Listed below are T cell receptor beta chains from one sample, sequenced in a study of cytomegalovirus exposure and HLA in healthy donors. Libraries were prepared by immunoSEQ multiplex PCR; TCRdb keeps only in-frame clonotypes and omits some of them. The data hold about 240,000 clones, with approximately 83% observed a single time. The sequenced sample consisted of PBMCs. These receptors came from a woman in her thirties in good health and CMV-seropositive. CDR3s include the opening cysteine and the closing phenylalanine or tryptophan. Each record gives: V gene, D gene, clone size, J gene, CDR3 protein, CDR3 DNA. A D gene is named only where the DNA matches it firmly. Not all rows give a size; the values are once, few, many and, for expanded clones, a class.

TRBV28,.,once,TRBJ2-1,CASSPDSSYNEQFF,TGTGCCAGCAGCCCTGACAGTTCCTACAATGAGCAGTTCTTC
TRBV5-1,.,.,TRBJ2-2,CASRNQDTGELFF,TGCGCCAGCAGAAACCAGGACACCGGGGAGCTGTTTTTT
TRBV15,.,.,TRBJ2-3,CATSIPPRHRRTDTQYF,TGTGCCACCAGCATCCCACCTCGACATAGGCGCACAGATACGCAGTATTTT
TRBV5-1,.,.,TRBJ2-3,CASSEIDTQYF,TGCGCCAGCAGTGAGATAGATACGCAGTATTTT
TRBV6-5,.,.,TRBJ2-1,CASSFTRGNEQFF,TGTGCCAGCAGTTTTACTAGGGGGAATGAGCAGTTCTTC
TRBV30,.,.,TRBJ2-1,CAWSVRAGGLNEQFF,TGTGCCTGGAGTGTACGGGCAGGAGGATTAAATGAGCAGTTCTTC
TRBV30,.,.,TRBJ2-5,CAWSLGLVGAEETQYF,TGTGCCTGGAGTCTTGGTCTAGTAGGCGCAGAAGAGACCCAGTACTTC
TRBV25-1,TRBD2,.,TRBJ2-2,CAMTSGRGDYTGELFF,TGTGCCATGACTAGCGGGAGAGGGGATTACACCGGGGAGCTGTTTTTT
TRBV11-3,.,.,TRBJ2-3,CASSLAGADTQYF,TGTGCCAGCAGCTTAGCAGGGGCAGATACGCAGTATTTT
TRBV4-1,TRBD2,.,TRBJ2-7,CASSLETSGASYEQYF,TGCGCCAGCAGCCTTGAGACTAGCGGAGCCTCCTACGAGCAGTACTTC
TRBV11-2,.,.,TRBJ2-5,CASSRWGEQTQYF,TGTGCCAGCAGCCGGTGGGGGGAACAGACCCAGTACTTC
TRBV28,TRBD2,once,TRBJ2-2,CASNYHRGLAVPGELFF,TGTGCCAGCAACTACCACCGAGGACTAGCGGTGCCCGGGGAGCTGTTTTTT
TRBV4-1,TRBD1,.,TRBJ1-2,CASSQAGTGGYGYTF,TGCGCCAGCAGCCAAGCCGGGACAGGGGGGTATGGCTACACCTTC
TRBV5-3,.,.,TRBJ2-3,CARSLETAVRTQYF,TGTGCCAGAAGCTTGGAGACTGCAGTTCGAACGCAGTATTTT
TRBV1,.,.,TRBJ2-2,CTSSQPIGLAANTGELFF,TGCACCAGCAGCCAACCCATCGGGCTAGCAGCGAACACCGGGGAGCTGTTTTTT
TRBV19,TRBD1,.,TRBJ2-5,CASSTRQGMGETQYF,TGTGCCAGTAGTACCCGACAGGGGATGGGAGAGACCCAGTACTTC
TRBV6-6,TRBD2,.,TRBJ2-5,CASSYSREGQETQYF,TGTGCCAGCAGTTACTCTCGGGAGGGTCAAGAGACCCAGTACTTC
TRBV5-1,TRBD1,.,TRBJ2-2,CASSVLTGNAGELFF,TGCGCCAGCAGCGTACTGACAGGGAACGCCGGGGAGCTGTTTTTT
TRBV6-6,.,.,TRBJ2-7,CASRETVSYEQYF,TGTGCCAGCAGAGAAACGGTTTCCTACGAGCAGTACTTC
TRBV6-1,TRBD1,.,TRBJ1-1,CASRAEQGTEAFF,TGTGCCAGCAGAGCCGAACAGGGGACTGAAGCTTTCTTT
TRBV7-9,.,.,TRBJ2-1,CASSNTYQGSYNEQFF,TGTGCCAGCAGCAATACCTACCAGGGATCCTACAATGAGCAGTTCTTC
TRBV5-6,TRBD2,.,TRBJ2-6,CASSGGGISGANVLTF,TGTGCCAGCAGCGGGGGGGGGATCTCTGGGGCCAACGTCCTGACTTTC
TRBV6-1,.,.,TRBJ2-7,CASSQVSGTSYEQYF,TGTGCCAGCAGTCAGGTTTCCGGGACTTCCTACGAGCAGTACTTC
TRBV11-1,.,.,TRBJ2-7,CASSLMASYVSEQYF,TGTGCCAGCAGCTTAATGGCTAGCTACGTAAGCGAGCAGTACTTC